Described below is a single T cell receptor beta chain sequence and its context. Its antigen remains unknown. This specimen comes from a study of T cells in narcolepsy. Study summary: Enrolled donors included narcolepsy type 1 or type 2 patients and healthy controls.

Study results and limitations: Autoreactive clonotypes reportedly recurred in blood of same and different patients, not controls.

CDR3 length: 13 amino acids. CDR1 and CDR2 (germline): SGHAT, FQNNGV. V lost 0 bases, J lost 5 bases, and 7 bases lay in between. Profiling relied on immunoSEQ multiplex PCR, and the TCRdb table lists in-frame clones only, not all of them. The sample consists of 27,000 or so clones, more than 75% of them appearing once. The receptor was derived from a human donor with narcolepsy. The genes are TRBV11-2 and TRBJ1-1; D is undetermined. The sequencing sample was made of CD45RA- memory CD4+ T cells from PBMCs. In DNA form, the CDR3 reads TGTGCCAGCAGCTTAGACCTCGGTACTGAAGCTTTCTTT. This codes for CASSLDLGTEAFF.